The sequence of this T cell receptor (beta chain) was determined in a study of graft-versus-host responses after intestinal transplantation. Study-level information: Recipients had multivisceral, liver-intestinal, or isolated intestinal transplants. The recipients all started with anti-thymocyte globulin induction and then took tacrolimus and steroids for 3 to 4 years. Study-level findings and limits: Recipient-marrow GvH clones were detected, some having first appeared in ileum or blood. Levels of circulating GvH clones at their peak were associated with early post-transplant HvG declines.

Profiled with immunoSEQ multiplex PCR; TCRdb holds only in-frame clones, not every one. Of approximately 33,000 clones in the sample, about 86% were seen once. The sample holds a few counts of this clone. Its target is unknown. V shed 2 bases and J shed 4 bases, with 13 bases lying between them. This CDR3 comprises 14 residues. The germline CDR1 and CDR2 sequences are SGHRS and YFSETQ. J is TRBJ2-7 and V is TRBV5-1, with TRBD2 as a possible D gene (6 bases). Source: unstimulated CD8+ T cells sorted from spleen or lymph node cells, taken before intestinal transplant. This clonotype originated in a human donor who received an intestinal transplant. In nucleotides, the CDR3 is TGCGCCAGCAGCTTCTCCGGGAGACCTTACGAGCAGTACTTC. Its protein is CASSFSGRPYEQYF.